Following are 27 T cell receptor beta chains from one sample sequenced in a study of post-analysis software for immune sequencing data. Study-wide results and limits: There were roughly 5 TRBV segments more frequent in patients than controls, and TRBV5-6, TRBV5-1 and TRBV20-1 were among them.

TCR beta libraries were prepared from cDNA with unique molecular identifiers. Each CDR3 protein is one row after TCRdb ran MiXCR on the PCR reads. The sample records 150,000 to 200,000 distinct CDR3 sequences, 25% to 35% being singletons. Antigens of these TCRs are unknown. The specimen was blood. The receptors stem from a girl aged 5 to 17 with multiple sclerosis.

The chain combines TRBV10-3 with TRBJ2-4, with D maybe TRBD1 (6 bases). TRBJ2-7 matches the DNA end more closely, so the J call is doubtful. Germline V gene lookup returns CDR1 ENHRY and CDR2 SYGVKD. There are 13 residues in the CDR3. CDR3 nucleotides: TGTGCCATCAGCTCGGACAGAAACTACGAGCAGTACTTC. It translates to CAISSDRNYEQYF.

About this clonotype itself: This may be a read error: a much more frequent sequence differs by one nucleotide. The CDR3 nucleotides read TGCGTCAGCACACCTTCGGACAGTCTCAATGGCTACACCTTC. Amino acid sequence: CVSTPSDSLNGYTF. The chain employs TRBV5-1 and TRBJ1-2, with D possibly being TRBD1 (6 bases). CDR3 length: 14 residues. CDR1 is SGHRS, CDR2 YFSETQ, per germline.

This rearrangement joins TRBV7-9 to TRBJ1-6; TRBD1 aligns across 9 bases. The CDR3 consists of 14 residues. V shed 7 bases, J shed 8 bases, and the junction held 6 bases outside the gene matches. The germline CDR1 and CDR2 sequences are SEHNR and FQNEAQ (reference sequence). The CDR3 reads CASIIQGADSPLHF. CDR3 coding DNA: TGTGCCAGCATTATACAGGGGGCAGATTCACCCCTCCACTTT.

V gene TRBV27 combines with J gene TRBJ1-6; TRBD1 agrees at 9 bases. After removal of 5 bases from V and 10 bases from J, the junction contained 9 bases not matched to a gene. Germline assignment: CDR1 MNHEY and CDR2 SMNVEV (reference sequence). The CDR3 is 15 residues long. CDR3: CASSREGQGGSPLHF. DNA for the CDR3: TGTGCCAGCAGTCGAGAGGGACAGGGAGGATCACCCCTCCACTTT.

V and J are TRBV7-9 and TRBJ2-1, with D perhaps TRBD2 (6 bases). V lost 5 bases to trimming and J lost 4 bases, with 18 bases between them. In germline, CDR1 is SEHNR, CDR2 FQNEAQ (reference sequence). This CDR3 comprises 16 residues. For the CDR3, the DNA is TGTGCCAGCAGCCATGCTTCGGCTAGCGTGTACAATGAGCAGTTCTTC. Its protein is CASSHASASVYNEQFF.

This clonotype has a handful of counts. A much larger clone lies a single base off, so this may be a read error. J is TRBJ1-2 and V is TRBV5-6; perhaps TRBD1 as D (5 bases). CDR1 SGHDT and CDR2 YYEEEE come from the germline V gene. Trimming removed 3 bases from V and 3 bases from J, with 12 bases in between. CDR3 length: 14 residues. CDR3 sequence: CASSWGPVDYGYTF. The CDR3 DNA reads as TGTGCCAGCAGCTGGGGACCAGTGGACTATGGCTACACCTTC.

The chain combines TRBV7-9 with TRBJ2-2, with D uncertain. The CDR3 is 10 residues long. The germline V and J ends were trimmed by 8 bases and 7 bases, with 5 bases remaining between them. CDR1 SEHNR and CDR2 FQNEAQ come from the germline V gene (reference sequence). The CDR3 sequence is CASPFGELFF. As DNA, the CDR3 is TGTGCCAGCCCTTTCGGGGAGCTGTTTTTT.

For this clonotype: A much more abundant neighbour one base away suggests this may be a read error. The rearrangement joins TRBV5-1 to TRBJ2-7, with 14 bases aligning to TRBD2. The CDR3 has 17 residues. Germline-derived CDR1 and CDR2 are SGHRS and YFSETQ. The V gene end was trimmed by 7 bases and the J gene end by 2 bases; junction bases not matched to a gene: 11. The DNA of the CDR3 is TGCGCCAGCGGCCCGGGACTAGCGGGAGTAAGGGCCTACGAGCAGTACTTC. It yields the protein CASGPGLAGVRAYEQYF.

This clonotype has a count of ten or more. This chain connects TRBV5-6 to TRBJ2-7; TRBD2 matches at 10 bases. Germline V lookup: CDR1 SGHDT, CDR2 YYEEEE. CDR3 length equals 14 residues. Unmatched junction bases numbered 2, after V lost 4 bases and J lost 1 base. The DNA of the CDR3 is TGTGCCAGCAGCCTAGCGGGAGTGTCCTACGAGCAGTACTTC. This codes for CASSLAGVSYEQYF.

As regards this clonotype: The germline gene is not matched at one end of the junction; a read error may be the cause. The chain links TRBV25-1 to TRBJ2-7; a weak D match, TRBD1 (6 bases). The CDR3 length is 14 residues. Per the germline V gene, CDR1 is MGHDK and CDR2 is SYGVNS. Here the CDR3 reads CAGSPPGHPYEQYF. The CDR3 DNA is TGTGCCGGCAGCCCCCCGGGACACCCCTACGAGCAGTACTTC.

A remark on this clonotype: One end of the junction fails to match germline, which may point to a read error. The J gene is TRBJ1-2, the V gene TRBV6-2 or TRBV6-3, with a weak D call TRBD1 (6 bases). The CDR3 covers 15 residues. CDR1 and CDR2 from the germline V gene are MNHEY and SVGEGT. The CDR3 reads CANSTPKRGIYGYTF. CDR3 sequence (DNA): TGTGCCAACAGTACCCCAAAAAGGGGGATATATGGCTACACCTTC.

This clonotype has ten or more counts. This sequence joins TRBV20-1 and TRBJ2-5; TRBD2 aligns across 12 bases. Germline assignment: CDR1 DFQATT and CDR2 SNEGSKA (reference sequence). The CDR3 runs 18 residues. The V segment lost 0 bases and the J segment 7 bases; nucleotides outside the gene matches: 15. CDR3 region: CSARDRLAGGRFLGTQYF. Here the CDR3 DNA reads TGCAGTGCTAGAGATAGGCTAGCGGGAGGGCGATTTCTTGGGACCCAGTACTTC.

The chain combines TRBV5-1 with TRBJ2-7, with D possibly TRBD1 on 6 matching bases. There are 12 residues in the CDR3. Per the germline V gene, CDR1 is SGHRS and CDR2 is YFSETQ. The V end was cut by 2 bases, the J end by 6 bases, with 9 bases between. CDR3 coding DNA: TGCGCCAGCAGCTTAACAGGGTCCGAGCAGTACTTC. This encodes CASSLTGSEQYF.

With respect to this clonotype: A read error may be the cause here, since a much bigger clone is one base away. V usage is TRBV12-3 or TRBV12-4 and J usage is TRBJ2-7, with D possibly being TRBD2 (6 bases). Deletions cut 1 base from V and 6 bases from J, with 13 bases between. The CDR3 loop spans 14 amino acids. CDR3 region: CASSLEPTSTEQYF. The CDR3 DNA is TGTGCCAGCAGTTTAGAACCGACTAGTACCGAGCAGTACTTC.

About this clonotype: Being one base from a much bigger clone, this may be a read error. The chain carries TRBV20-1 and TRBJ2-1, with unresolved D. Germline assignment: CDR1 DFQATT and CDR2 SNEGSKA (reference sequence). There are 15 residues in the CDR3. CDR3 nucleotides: TGCAGTGTTAGAGATGGGGATAAGGTTTATAGTGAGCAGTTCTTC. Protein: CSVRDGDKVYSEQFF.

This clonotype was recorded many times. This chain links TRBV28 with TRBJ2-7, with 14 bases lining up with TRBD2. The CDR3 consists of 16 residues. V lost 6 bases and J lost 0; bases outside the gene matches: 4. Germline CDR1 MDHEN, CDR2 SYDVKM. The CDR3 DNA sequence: TGTGCCAGCAGGCACGGACTAGCGGGGGGCTCCTACGAGCAGTACTTC. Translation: CASRHGLAGGSYEQYF.

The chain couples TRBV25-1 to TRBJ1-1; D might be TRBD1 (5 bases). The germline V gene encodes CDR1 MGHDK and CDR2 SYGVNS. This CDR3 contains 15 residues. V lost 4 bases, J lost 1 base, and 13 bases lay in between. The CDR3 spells CASSASGITNTEAFF. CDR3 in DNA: TGTGCCAGCAGTGCTTCAGGGATTACGAACACTGAAGCTTTCTTT.

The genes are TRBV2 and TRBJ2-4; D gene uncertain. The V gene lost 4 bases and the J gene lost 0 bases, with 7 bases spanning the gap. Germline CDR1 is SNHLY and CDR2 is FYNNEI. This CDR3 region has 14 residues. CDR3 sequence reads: CASSVQLAKNIQYF. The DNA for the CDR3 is TGTGCCAGCAGTGTGCAGTTAGCCAAAAACATTCAGTACTTC. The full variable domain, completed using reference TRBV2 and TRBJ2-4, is EPEVTQTPSHQVTQMGQEVILRCVPISNHLYFYWYRQILGQKVEFLVSFYNNEISEKSEIFDDQFSVERPDGSNFTLKIRSTKLEDSAMYFCASSVQLAKNIQYFGAGTRLSVL.

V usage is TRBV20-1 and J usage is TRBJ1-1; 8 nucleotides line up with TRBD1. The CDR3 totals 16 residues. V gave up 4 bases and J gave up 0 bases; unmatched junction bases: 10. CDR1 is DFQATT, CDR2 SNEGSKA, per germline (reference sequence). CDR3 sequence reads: CSANKQGGAMNTEAFF. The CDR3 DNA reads TGCAGTGCTAACAAACAGGGGGGCGCTATGAACACTGAAGCTTTCTTT.

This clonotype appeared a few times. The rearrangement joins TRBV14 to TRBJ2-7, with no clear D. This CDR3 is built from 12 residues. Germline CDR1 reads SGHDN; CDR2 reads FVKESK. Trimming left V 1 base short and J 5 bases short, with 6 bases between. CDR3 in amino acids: CASSQGVNEQYF. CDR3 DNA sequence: TGTGCCAGCAGCCAAGGGGTCAACGAGCAGTACTTC.

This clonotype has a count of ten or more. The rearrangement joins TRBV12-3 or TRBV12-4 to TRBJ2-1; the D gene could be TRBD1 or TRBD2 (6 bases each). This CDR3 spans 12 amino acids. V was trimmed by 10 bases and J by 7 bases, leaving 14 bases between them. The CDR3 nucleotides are TGTGCCATAATGGGGGGCGGGAATGAGCAGTTCTTC. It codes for CAIMGGGNEQFF.

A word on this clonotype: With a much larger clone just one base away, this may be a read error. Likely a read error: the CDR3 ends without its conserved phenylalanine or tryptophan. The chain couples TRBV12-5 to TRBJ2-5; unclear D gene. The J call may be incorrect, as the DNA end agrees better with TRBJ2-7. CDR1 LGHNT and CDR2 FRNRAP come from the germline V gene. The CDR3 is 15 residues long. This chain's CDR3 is CASAPNGLLTYEQYS. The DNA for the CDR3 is TGTGCTAGTGCGCCAAACGGGCTCCTAACCTACGAGCAGTACTCC.

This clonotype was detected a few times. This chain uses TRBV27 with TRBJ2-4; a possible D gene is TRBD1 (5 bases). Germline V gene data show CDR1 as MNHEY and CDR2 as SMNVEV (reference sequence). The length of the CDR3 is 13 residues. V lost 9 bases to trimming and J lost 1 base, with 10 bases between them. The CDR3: CARIRAAKNIQYF. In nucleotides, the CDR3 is TGTGCCAGGATCAGGGCTGCCAAAAACATTCAGTACTTC.

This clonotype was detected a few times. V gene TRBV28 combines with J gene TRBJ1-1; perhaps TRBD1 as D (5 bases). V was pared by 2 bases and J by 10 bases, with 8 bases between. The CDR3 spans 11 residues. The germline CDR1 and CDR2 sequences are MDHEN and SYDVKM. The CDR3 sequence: CASSLRGSAFF. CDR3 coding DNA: TGTGCCAGCAGTTTAAGGGGATCAGCTTTCTTT. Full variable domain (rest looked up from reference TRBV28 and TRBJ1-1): DVKVTQSSRYLVKRTGEKVFLECVQDMDHENMFWYRQDPGLGLRLIYFSYDVKMKEKGDIPEGYSVSREKKERFSLILESASTNQTSMYLCASSLRGSAFFGQGTRLTVV.

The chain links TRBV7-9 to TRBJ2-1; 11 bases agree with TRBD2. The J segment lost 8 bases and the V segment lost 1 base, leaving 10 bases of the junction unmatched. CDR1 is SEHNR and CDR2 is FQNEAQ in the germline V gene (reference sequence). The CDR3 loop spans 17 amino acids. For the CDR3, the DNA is TGTGCCAGCAGCTTAGGACTAGCGGGATTAACCTTCGATGAGCAGTTCTTC. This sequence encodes CASSLGLAGLTFDEQFF.

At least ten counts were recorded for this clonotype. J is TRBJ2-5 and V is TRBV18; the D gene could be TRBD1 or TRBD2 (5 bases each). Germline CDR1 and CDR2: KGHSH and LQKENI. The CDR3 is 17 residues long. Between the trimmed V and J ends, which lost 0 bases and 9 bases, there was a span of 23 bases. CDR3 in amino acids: CASSPPLVSQGEGAQYF. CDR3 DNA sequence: TGTGCCAGCTCACCACCTCTTGTGAGCCAGGGAGAAGGGGCCCAGTACTTC.

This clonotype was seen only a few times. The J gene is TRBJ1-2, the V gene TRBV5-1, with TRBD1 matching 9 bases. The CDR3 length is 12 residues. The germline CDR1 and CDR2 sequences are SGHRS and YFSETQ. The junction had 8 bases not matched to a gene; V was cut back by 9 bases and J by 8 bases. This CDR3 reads CAILTGGDGYTF. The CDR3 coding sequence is TGCGCCATTCTTACAGGGGGCGACGGCTACACCTTC.